This T cell receptor (beta chain) was sequenced for a study of Graves' ophthalmopathy and Graves' hyperthyroidism (dated by TCRdb to the late 2010s). With respect to the entire study: Peripheral blood was collected at initial diagnosis, before any treatment. In total, under 150 blood samples were TCR-sequenced: approximately 42 ophthalmopathy, roughly 77 hyperthyroidism and approximately 17 hyperthyroidism-to-ophthalmopathy patients. The independent validation cohort included 18 hyperthyroidism patients plus 17 patients who later progressed from hyperthyroidism to ophthalmopathy. In five or six hyperthyroidism patients, the T-cell repertoire of thyroid tissue was compared with the T-cell repertoire of blood. To tell Graves' ophthalmopathy apart from Graves' hyperthyroidism, and to predict which patients would progress to ophthalmopathy, the study relied on TCR beta repertoire signatures. After sampling, hyperthyroidism patients received methimazole starting at 30 mg daily, and ophthalmopathy patients received high-dose intravenous methylprednisolone. To explore V-J signatures that separate ophthalmopathy from hyperthyroidism, a discovery set of approximately 100 patients was enrolled, consisting of fewer than 45 with ophthalmopathy and 57 with stable hyperthyroidism.

V and J lose 6 bases and 4 bases, and a span of 19 bases separates them. The germline V gene gives CDR1 as MDHEN and CDR2 as SYDVKM. Spanning cysteine to phenylalanine, the CDR3 consists of 15 amino acids. The only DNA kept is the CDR3, 45 bases in frame from the first base. Results and caveats for the whole study, not just this receptor: Most expanded thyroid clonotypes with frequency above 0.001 were also detected in blood, suggesting blood repertoires may reflect the thyroid immune response. Ophthalmopathy was separated from stable hyperthyroidism by the 13-signature model with 87.88% sensitivity and less than 82% specificity in cross-validation and with 80%/75% in the test set. In validation, the model predicted ophthalmopathy progression with 55% to 71% sensitivity and about 77% specificity; some twelve predicted patients were CT-confirmed with GO in a median of approximately 6.2 months. No statistical method was used to set the sample size in advance, and the investigators knew which group each participant was assigned to.

This clonotype occurred many times. This receptor's antigen is unknown. Base qualities are not provided; no much larger clone lies one nucleotide away. A patient counted as having stable hyperthyroidism if there was no progression to ophthalmopathy within 18 months of follow-up. Patients with hyperthyroidism were aged 18 to 65 years, had been newly diagnosed, and had a disease duration of less than 2 months. Patients were excluded if they had other autoimmune diseases, uncontrolled infections, pregnancy or lactation. Clinical symptoms, serum thyroxine, TRAb, thyroid ultrasound and orbital computed tomography were used for diagnosis. Using Ficoll-Paque density gradient centrifugation, PBMCs were isolated from 10 ml of fresh peripheral blood. Trizol reagent was used to extract the total RNA, and its quality was then checked on an Agilent 2100 Bioanalyzer. TCR beta CDR3 regions were amplified from RNA transcripts for repertoire sequencing. The first round was an RT-PCR using HTBI primers with the Qiagen OneStep RT-PCR kit, and this first round was followed by a second-round multiplex PCR, then size selection and purification. Sequencing of the libraries was carried out on an Illumina HiSeq2000 in paired-end mode with 100 bp reads. From the authors' description of their analysis: SOAPnuke was used for read processing, and reads with adapters, uncalled bases, a mean Phred below 15, or no exact constant-primer or identifier match were discarded. High-quality paired reads were merged with COPE v1.2.5. Each unique nucleotide sequence was defined as a clonotype, and clonotypes were aligned to IMGT TRB V, D and J references with MiTCR v1.1. The analysis was limited to V-J combinations with a frequency above 0.0001, which together covered 98% to 99.2% of repertoires. For each V-J combination, a TCR clonal expansion and chaos score was defined as the ratio of F50 clonal expansion to chaos observed in the TCRdist matrix. Welch's t-statistics and random forest were used to reduce features to about a dozen V-J combinations, which were fed into a naive Bayes classifier. The Morisita-Horn index was used to measure how similar the thyroid and blood repertoires were. TCRdb cleaned the public reads at Q25 with fastp, built clones with MiXCR and kept in-frame beta chains. Records with the same CDR3 protein are collapsed into one entry carrying the most frequent genes and DNA. The V and J calls, along with clone size, are taken from TCRdb and not from the paper's own processing. This sample has roughly 400,000 distinct CDR3 sequences in its table, and approximately 18% of those were observed once. The ten largest make up approximately 2.4% of the sample.

Sequenced sample: peripheral blood. The TCR was taken from an adult woman with stable Graves' hyperthyroidism. This receptor chain uses TRBV28 and TRBJ2-7; the D gene is possibly TRBD1 or TRBD2, with 5 bases matching each. The sequence in DNA is TGTGCCAGCAGCTCCTCAGGGACCGGACGATACGAGCAGTACTTC. This gives the protein CASSSSGTGRYEQYF.